These T cell receptor beta chains were read from a single sample in a study of cytomegalovirus exposure and HLA in healthy donors. Sequencing was performed with immunoSEQ multiplex PCR; in TCRdb, only in-frame clones are kept and a portion is missing. The sample includes more than 130,000 clones, about 82% seen only once; the top ten take around 2%. The sample comprised PBMCs. Receptor source: a man aged 25-45 years in good health and CMV-seronegative. Each CDR3 is given with its conserved first and last residue. A D gene is named only where the DNA matches it firmly. Rows may omit the clone size; those that give it use once, few, many or a size class.

j_call	d_call	clone_size	v_call	cdr3_aa	cdr3_nt
TRBJ1-5	TRBD1	.	TRBV28	CASRDRDLNQPQHF	TGTGCCAGCAGGGACAGGGACCTCAATCAGCCCCAGCATTTT
TRBJ1-3	.	once	TRBV7-6	CASSPPGVENTIYF	TGTGCCAGCAGCCCCCCGGGGGTTGAGAACACCATATATTTT
TRBJ2-3	TRBD2	.	TRBV13	CASSLVRGGSDTQYF	TGTGCCAGCAGCTTAGTACGGGGGGGCTCAGATACGCAGTATTTT
TRBJ1-3	.	.	TRBV6-1	CASSVTGSGNTIYF	TGTGCCAGCAGTGTCACCGGCTCTGGAAACACCATATATTTT
TRBJ2-2	TRBD2	.	TRBV5-1	CASSYSGAGTGELFF	TGCGCCAGCAGCTATAGCGGGGCTGGCACCGGGGAGCTGTTTTTT
TRBJ1-2	.	.	TRBV5-1	CASSLNGNYGYTF	TGCGCCAGCAGCTTGAACGGGAACTATGGCTACACCTTC
TRBJ2-5	.	.	TRBV5-1	CASRGARETQYF	TGCGCCAGCAGGGGGGCGCGGGAGACCCAGTACTTC
TRBJ1-4	.	.	TRBV2	CASRKGVEKLFF	TGTGCCAGCAGGAAAGGGGTTGAAAAACTGTTTTTT
TRBJ1-6	TRBD1	.	TRBV11-2	CASSWTGGVGVSPLHF	TGTGCCAGCAGCTGGACAGGGGGGGTAGGGGTCTCACCCCTCCACTTT
TRBJ1-1	TRBD1	.	TRBV5-1	CASSLTGAMNTEAFF	TGCGCCAGCAGCTTGACAGGGGCTATGAACACTGAAGCTTTCTTT
TRBJ2-7	TRBD2	once	TRBV15	CATSRERLAGYEQYF	TGTGCCACCAGCAGAGAGAGGCTAGCGGGGTACGAGCAGTACTTC